The clone carrying this T cell receptor beta chain was seen a few times. The entry originates in a study of T cells after yellow fever vaccination. A process of 5'RACE template switching, which added a universal primer site and UMIs, was used to make TCR cDNA. MiXCR, applied by TCRdb to the 5' RACE reads, yields one record per CDR3 protein. Of around 530,000 distinct CDR3 sequences in the sample, less than 20% were seen once. The V and J ends lost 6 bases and 2 bases respectively, with 14 bases between them. This CDR3 region has 15 residues. Sequencing was performed on PBMCs, taken roughly 5 days after the first yellow fever vaccination. The V and J genes are TRBV12-3 or TRBV12-4 and TRBJ2-1; the D is unclear. This receptor was taken from a man between 18 and 35 years old who received the YFV17D yellow fever vaccine. CDR3 residues: CASSPSDGAYNEQFF. The DNA of the CDR3 is TGTGCCAGCAGCCCTTCGGACGGAGCCTACAATGAGCAGTTCTTC.